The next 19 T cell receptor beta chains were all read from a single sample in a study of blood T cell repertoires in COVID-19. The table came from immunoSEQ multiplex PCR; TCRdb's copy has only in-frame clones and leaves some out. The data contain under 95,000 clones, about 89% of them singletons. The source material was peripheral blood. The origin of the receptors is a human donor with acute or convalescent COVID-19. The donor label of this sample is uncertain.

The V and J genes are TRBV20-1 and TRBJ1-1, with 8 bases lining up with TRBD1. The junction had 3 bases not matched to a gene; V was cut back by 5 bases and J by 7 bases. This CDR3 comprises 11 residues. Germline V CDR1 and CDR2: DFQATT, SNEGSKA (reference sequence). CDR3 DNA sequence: TGCAGTGCTCGTGGACAGGGTGAAGCTTTCTTT. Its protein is CSARGQGEAFF.

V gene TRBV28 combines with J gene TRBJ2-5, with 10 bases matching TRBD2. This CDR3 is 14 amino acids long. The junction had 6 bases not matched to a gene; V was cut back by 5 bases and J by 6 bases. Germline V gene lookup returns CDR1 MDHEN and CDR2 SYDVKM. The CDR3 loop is CASSLAGARKTQYF. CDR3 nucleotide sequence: TGTGCCAGCAGTCTAGCGGGGGCTAGGAAGACCCAGTACTTC.

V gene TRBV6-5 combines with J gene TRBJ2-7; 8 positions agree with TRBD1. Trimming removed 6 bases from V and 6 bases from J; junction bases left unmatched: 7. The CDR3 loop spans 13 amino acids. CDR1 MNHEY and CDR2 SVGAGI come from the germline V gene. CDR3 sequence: CASSGQGAGEQYF. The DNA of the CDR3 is TGTGCCAGCAGCGGACAGGGTGCGGGCGAGCAGTACTTC.

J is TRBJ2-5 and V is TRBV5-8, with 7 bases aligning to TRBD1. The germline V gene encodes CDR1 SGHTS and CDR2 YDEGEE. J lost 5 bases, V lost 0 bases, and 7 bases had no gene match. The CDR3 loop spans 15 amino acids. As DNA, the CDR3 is TGTGCCAGCAGCTTGGCCCGGACAGGATCGGAGACCCAGTACTTC. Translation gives CASSLARTGSETQYF.

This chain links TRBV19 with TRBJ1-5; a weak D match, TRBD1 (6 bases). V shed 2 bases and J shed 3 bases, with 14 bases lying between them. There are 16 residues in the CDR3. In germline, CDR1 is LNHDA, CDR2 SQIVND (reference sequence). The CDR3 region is CASSILMDSSNQPQHF. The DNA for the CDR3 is TGTGCCAGTAGTATACTTATGGACAGCTCCAATCAGCCCCAGCATTTT.

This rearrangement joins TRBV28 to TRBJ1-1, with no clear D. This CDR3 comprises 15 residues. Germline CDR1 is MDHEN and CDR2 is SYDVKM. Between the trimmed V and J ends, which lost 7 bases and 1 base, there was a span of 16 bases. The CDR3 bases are TGTGCCAGCATCTCGCCCGGCAGACAGAACACTGAAGCTTTCTTT. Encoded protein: CASISPGRQNTEAFF.

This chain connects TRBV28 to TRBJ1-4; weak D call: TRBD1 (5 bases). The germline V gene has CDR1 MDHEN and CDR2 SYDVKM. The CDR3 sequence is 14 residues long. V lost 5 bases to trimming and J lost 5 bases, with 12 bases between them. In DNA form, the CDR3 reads TGTGCCAGCAGTGGAGTCAGGGAAAATGAAAAACTGTTTTTT. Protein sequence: CASSGVRENEKLFF.

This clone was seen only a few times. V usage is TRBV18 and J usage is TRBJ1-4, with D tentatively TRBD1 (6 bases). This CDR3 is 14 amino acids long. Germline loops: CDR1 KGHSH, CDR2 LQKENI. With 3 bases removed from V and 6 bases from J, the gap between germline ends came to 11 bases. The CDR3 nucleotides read TGTGCCAGCTCACCCCGACAGGCAGATGAAAAACTGTTTTTT. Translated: CASSPRQADEKLFF.

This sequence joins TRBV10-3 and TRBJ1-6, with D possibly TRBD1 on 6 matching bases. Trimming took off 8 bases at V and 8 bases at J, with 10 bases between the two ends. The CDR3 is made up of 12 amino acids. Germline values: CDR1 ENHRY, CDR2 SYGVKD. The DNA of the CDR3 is TGTGCCATCGGACAGATAGATTCACCCCTCCACTTT. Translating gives CAIGQIDSPLHF.

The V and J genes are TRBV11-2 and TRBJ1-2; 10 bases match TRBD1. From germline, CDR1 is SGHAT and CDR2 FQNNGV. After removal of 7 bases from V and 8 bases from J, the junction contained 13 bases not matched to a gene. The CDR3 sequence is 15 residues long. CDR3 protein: CASTAGTGALSGYTF. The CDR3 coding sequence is TGTGCCAGCACCGCCGGGACAGGGGCCTTAAGCGGCTACACCTTC.

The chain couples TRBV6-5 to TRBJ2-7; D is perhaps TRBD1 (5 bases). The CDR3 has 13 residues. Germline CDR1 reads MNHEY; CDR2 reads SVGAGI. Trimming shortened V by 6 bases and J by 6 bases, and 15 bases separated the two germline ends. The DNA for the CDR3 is TGTGCCAGCAGCGACGACAGACCGAGCGAGCAGTACTTC. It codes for CASSDDRPSEQYF.

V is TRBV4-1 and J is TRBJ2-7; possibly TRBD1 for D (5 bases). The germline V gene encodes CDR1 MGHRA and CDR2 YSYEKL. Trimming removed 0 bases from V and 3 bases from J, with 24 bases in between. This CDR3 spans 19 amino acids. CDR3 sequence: CASSQDRIPNRKIGYEQYF. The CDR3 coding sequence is TGCGCCAGCAGCCAAGACAGGATCCCAAACAGGAAAATAGGCTACGAGCAGTACTTC.

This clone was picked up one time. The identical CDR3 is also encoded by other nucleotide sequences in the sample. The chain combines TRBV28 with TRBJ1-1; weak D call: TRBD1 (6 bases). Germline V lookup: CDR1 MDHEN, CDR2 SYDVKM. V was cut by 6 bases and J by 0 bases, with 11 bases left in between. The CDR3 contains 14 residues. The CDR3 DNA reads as TGTGCCAGCAGCCCCGGACAGTTGAACACTGAAGCTTTCTTT. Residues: CASSPGQLNTEAFF.

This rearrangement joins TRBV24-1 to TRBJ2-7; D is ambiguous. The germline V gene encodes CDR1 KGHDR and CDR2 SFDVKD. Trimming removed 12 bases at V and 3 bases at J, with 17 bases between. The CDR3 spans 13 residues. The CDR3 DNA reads TGTGCCCCCGTGCCCCCCGAGAGCTACGAGCAGTACTTC. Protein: CAPVPPESYEQYF.

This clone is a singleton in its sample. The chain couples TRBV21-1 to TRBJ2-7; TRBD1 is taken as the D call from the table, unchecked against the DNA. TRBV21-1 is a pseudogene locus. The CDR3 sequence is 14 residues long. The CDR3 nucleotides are TGTGCCAGCAGAAGGACGGGACAGGAGGACGAGCAGTACTTC. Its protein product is CASRRTGQEDEQYF.

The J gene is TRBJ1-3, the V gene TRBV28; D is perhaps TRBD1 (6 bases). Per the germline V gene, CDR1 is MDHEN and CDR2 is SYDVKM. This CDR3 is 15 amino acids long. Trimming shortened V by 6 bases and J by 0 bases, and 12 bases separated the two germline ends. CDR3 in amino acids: CASSPGQFSGNTIYF. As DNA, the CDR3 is TGTGCCAGCAGCCCTGGACAGTTCTCTGGAAACACCATATATTTT. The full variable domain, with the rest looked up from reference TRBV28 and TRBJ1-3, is DVKVTQSSRYLVKRTGEKVFLECVQDMDHENMFWYRQDPGLGLRLIYFSYDVKMKEKGDIPEGYSVSREKKERFSLILESASTNQTSMYLCASSPGQFSGNTIYFGEGSWLTVV.

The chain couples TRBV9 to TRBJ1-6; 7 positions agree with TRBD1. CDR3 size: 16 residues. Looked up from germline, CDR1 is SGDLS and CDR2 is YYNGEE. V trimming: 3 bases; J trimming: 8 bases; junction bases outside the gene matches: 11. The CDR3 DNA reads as TGTGCCAGCAGCGCCGCCCCCGACAGGGCGGATTCACCCCTCCACTTT. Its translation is CASSAAPDRADSPLHF.

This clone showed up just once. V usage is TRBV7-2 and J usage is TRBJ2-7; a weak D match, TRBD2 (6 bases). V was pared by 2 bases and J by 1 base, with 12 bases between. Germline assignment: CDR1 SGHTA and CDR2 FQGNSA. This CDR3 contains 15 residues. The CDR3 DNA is TGTGCCAGCAGCTTATCCCCAGGACTATCCTACGAGCAGTACTTC. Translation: CASSLSPGLSYEQYF.

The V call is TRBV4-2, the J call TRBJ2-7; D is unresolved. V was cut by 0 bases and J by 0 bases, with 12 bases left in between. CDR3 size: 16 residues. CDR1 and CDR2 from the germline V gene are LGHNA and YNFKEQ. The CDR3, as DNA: TGTGCCAGCAGCCAAGAGGCCCAGGCCATCTCCTACGAGCAGTACTTC. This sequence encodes CASSQEAQAISYEQYF.